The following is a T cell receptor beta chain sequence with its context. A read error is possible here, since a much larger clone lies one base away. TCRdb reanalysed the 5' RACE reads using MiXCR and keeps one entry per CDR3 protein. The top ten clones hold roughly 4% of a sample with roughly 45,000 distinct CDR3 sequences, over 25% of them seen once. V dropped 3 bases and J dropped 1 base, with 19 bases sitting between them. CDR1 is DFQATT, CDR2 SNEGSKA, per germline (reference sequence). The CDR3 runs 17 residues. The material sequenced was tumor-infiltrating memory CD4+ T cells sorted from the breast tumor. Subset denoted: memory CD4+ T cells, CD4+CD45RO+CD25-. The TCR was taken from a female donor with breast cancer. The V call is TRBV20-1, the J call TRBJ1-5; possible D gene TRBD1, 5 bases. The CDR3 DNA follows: TGCAGTGCTAGGGGGTCCCTAAGGGGCACGAGCAATCAGCCCCAGCATTTT. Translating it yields CSARGSLRGTSNQPQHF.